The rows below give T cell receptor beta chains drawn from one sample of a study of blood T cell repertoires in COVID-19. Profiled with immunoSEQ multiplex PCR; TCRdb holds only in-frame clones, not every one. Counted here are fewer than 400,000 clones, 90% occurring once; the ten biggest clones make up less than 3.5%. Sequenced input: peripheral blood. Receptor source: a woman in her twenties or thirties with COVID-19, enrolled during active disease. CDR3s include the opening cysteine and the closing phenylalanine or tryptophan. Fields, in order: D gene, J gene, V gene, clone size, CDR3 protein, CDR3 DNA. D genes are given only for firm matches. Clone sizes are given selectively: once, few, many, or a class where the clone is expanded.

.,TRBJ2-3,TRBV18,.,CASSILQGGTDTQYF,TGTGCCAGCTCAATCCTACAGGGTGGCACAGATACGCAGTATTTT
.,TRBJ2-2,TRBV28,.,CASSSFFRRGSYTGELFF,TGTGCCAGCAGTTCATTTTTCCGCAGGGGTTCCTATACCGGGGAGCTGTTTTTT
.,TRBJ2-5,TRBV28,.,CASSFSRVQRETQYF,TGTGCCAGCAGTTTCAGCAGGGTTCAGCGAGAGACCCAGTACTTC
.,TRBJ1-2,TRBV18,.,CASSPFRTDYGYTF,TGTGCCAGCTCACCCTTCAGAACAGACTATGGCTACACCTTC
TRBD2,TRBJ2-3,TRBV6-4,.,CASSPSGSADTQYF,TGTGCCAGCAGTCCGAGCGGGAGCGCAGATACGCAGTATTTT
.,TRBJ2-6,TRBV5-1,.,CASSNGQSSGANVLTF,TGCGCCAGCAGCAACGGACAGAGCTCTGGGGCCAACGTCCTGACTTTC
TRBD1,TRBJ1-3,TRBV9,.,CASSRPGTGIGLSGNTIYF,TGTGCCAGCAGCCGTCCCGGGACAGGGATCGGACTCTCTGGAAACACCATATATTTT
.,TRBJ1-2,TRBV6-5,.,CASSLDRNYGYTF,TGTGCCAGCAGTCTGGACAGAAACTATGGCTACACCTTC
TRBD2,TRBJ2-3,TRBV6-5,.,CASSYQTSGGTDTQYF,TGTGCCAGCAGTTACCAAACTAGCGGAGGAACAGATACGCAGTATTTT
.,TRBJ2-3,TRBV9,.,CASSVGGVSTDTQYF,TGTGCCAGCAGCGTAGGGGGCGTTAGCACAGATACGCAGTATTTT
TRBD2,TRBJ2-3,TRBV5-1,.,CASSLGASGRGTDTQYF,TGCGCCAGCAGCTTGGGGGCTAGCGGGAGAGGTACAGATACGCAGTATTTT
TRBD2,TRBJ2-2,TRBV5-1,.,CASSRDTSGRFTGELFF,TGCGCCAGCAGCCGAGACACTAGCGGGAGGTTCACCGGGGAGCTGTTTTTT
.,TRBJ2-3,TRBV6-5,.,CASSLGSSRGDTQYF,TGTGCCAGCAGCTTGGGGTCTTCTCGGGGGGATACGCAGTATTTT
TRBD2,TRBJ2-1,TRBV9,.,CASSVTSGRESDEQFF,TGTGCCAGCAGCGTCACTAGCGGGAGGGAATCGGATGAGCAGTTCTTC
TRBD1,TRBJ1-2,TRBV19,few,CASSNRGRGYTF,TGTGCCAGTAGTAACAGGGGGCGCGGCTACACCTTC
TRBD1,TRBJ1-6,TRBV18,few,CASSPQAGGTYNSPLHF,TGTGCCAGCTCACCACAGGCAGGGGGGACGTATAATTCACCCCTCCACTTT
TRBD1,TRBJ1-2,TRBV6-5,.,CASRLTGTYGYTF,TGTGCCAGCAGGTTGACAGGGACCTATGGCTACACCTTC
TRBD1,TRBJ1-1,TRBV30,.,CAWSGDSEAFF,TGTGCCTGGAGCGGGGACAGTGAAGCTTTCTTT
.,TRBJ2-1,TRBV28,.,CASSRSGTYNEQFF,TGTGCCAGCAGTCGCAGCGGAACCTACAATGAGCAGTTCTTC
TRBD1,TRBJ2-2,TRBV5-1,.,CASSYGTAKTGELFF,TGCGCCAGCAGCTACGGGACAGCTAAAACCGGGGAGCTGTTTTTT
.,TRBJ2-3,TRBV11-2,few,CASSLGSVTQYF,TGTGCCAGCAGCTTAGGGTCAGTTACGCAGTATTTT
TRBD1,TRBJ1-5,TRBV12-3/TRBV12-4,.,CASKDRGDQPQHF,TGTGCCAGCAAAGACAGGGGTGATCAGCCCCAGCATTTT
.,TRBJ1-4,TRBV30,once,CAWSVARAVEKLFF,TGTGCCTGGAGTGTCGCCAGGGCTGTTGAAAAACTGTTTTTT
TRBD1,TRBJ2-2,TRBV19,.,CASSPRDRANTGELFF,TGTGCCAGTAGTCCTAGGGACAGGGCGAACACCGGGGAGCTGTTTTTT
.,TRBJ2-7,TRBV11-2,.,CASSLVGGEHEQYF,TGTGCCAGCAGCTTAGTGGGGGGAGAGCACGAGCAGTACTTC
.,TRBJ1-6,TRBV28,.,CASTLGGAINSPLHF,TGTGCCAGCACCTTGGGGGGGGCGATTAATTCACCCCTCCACTTT
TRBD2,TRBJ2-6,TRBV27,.,CASSSVVGVGLGDLTF,TGTGCCAGCAGTTCTGTTGTGGGGGTGGGACTAGGGGACCTGACTTTC
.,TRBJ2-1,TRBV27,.,CASSQSGKNNEQFF,TGTGCCAGCAGTCAATCCGGGAAAAACAATGAGCAGTTCTTC
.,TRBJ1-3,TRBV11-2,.,CASSPRFSGNTIYF,TGTGCCAGCAGCCCTAGATTCTCTGGAAACACCATATATTTT
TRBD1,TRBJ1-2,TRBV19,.,CASSFTGGNYGYTF,TGTGCCAGTAGTTTTACAGGGGGTAACTATGGCTACACCTTC
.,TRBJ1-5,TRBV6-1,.,CASSERGGGQPQHF,TGTGCCAGCAGTGAGCGGGGGGGCGGTCAGCCCCAGCATTTT
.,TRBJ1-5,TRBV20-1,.,CSASGDRSQHF,TGCAGTGCTAGTGGAGACAGGTCCCAGCATTTT
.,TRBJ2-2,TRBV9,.,CASSVVRADTGELFF,TGTGCCAGCAGCGTAGTCAGGGCAGACACCGGGGAGCTGTTTTTT
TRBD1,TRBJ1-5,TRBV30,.,CAWSRSTGGQPQHF,TGTGCCTGGAGTCGTAGTACAGGGGGACAGCCCCAGCATTTT
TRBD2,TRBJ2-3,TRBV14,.,CASSSPTSGRGTDTQYF,TGTGCCAGCAGCTCCCCGACTAGCGGGAGAGGGACAGATACGCAGTATTTT
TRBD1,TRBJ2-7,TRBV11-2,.,CASRRQGRSSYEQYF,TGTGCCAGCAGACGACAGGGACGCAGCTCCTACGAGCAGTACTTC
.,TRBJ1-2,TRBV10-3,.,CAISESREANYGYTF,TGTGCCATCAGTGAGTCGCGAGAGGCTAACTATGGCTACACCTTC
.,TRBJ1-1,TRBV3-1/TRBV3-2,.,CASSHLLRAGENTEAFF,TGTGCCAGCAGCCACCTGCTGAGGGCGGGGGAGAACACTGAAGCTTTCTTT
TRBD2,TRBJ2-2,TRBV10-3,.,CAMGTSGTGELFF,TGTGCCATGGGGACTAGCGGCACCGGGGAGCTGTTTTTT
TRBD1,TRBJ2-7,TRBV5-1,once,CASSLPGTGIDEQYF,TGCGCCAGCAGCTTGCCCGGGACAGGTATCGACGAGCAGTACTTC
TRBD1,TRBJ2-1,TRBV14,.,CASSPGTGGDIGQFF,TGTGCCAGCAGCCCCGGGACAGGGGGCGACATAGGTCAGTTCTTC
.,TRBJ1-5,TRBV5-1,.,CASSLSGGNQPQHF,TGCGCCAGCAGCTTGTCGGGAGGCAATCAGCCCCAGCATTTT
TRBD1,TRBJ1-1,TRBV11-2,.,CASSTRTGREAFF,TGTGCCAGCAGCACAAGGACAGGGAGAGAAGCTTTCTTT
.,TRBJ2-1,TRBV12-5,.,CASGLVPPAGEQFF,TGTGCTAGTGGTTTGGTACCTCCAGCGGGTGAGCAGTTCTTC
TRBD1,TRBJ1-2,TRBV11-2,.,CASSWTGTGNYGYTF,TGTGCCAGCAGCTGGACCGGGACAGGGAACTATGGCTACACCTTC
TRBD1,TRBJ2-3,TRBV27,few,CASSVRQGDTQYF,TGTGCCAGCAGTGTCCGACAGGGGGATACGCAGTATTTT
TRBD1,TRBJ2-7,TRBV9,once,CASSVLPGQGHEQYF,TGTGCCAGCAGCGTATTACCGGGACAGGGCCACGAGCAGTACTTC
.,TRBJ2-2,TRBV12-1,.,CASSLTLGPPKGTGELFF,TGTGCCAGCAGCCTCACTCTCGGGCCTCCTAAGGGGACCGGGGAGCTGTTTTTT
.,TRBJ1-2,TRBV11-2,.,CASSLGPWGGNTF,TGTGCCAGCAGCTTAGGTCCATGGGGGGGTAACACCTTC
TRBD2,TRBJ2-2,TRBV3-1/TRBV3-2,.,CASSQGGGTGELFF,TGTGCCAGCAGCCAAGGGGGGGGAACCGGGGAGCTGTTTTTT
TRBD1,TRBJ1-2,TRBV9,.,CASSVEDRANYGYTF,TGTGCCAGCAGCGTAGAGGACAGGGCTAACTATGGCTACACCTTC
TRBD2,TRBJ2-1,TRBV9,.,CASSRGTSGNHEQFF,TGTGCCAGCAGCCGTGGGACTAGCGGGAACCATGAGCAGTTCTTC